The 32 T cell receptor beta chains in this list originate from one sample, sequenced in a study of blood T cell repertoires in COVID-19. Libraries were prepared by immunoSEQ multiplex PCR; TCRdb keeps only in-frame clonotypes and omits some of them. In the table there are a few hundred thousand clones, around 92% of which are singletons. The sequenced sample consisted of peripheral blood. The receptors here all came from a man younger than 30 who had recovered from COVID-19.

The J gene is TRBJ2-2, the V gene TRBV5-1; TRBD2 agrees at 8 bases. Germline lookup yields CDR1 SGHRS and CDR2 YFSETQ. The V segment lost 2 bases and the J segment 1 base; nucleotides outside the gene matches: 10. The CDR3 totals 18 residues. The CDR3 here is CASSLRTSLILNTGELFF. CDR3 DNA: TGCGCCAGCAGCTTAAGGACTAGCCTGATCCTGAACACCGGGGAGCTGTTTTTT. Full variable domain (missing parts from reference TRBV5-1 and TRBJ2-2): KAGVTQTPRYLIKTRGQQVTLSCSPISGHRSVSWYQQTPGQGLQFLFEYFSETQRNKGNFPGRFSGRQFSNSRSEMNVSTLELGDSALYLCASSLRTSLILNTGELFFGEGSRLTVL.

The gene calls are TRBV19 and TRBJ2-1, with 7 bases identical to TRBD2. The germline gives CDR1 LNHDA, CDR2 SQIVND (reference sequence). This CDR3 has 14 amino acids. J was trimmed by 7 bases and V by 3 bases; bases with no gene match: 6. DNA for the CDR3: TGTGCCAGTAGTATGGGTCTAGCGGTAAATGAGCAGTTCTTC. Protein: CASSMGLAVNEQFF.

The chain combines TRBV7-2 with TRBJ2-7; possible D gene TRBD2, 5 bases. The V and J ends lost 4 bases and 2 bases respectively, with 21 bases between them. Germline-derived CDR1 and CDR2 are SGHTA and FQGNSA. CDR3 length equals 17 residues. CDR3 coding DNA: TGTGCCAGCAGCTCCCCCCCGGGAACAGCAGACCCCTACGAGCAGTACTTC. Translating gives CASSSPPGTADPYEQYF.

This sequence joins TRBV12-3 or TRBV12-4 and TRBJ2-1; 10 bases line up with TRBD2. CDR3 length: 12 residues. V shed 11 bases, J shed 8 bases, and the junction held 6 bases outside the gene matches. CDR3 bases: TGTGCCCTACAGCGGGGGGGCCATGAGCAGTTCTTC. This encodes CALQRGGHEQFF.

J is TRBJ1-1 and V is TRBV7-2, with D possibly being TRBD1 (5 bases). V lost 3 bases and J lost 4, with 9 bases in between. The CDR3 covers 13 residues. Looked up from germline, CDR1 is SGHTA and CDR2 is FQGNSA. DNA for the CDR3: TGTGCCAGCAGCTTCAAAGGGGCCACTGAAGCTTTCTTT. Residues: CASSFKGATEAFF.

The CDR3 bases are TGTGCCAGCAGCGTCTCCGGGACTAGCGGTATCGGGGAGCTGTTTTTT. It yields the protein CASSVSGTSGIGELFF. The chain employs TRBV9 and TRBJ2-2; TRBD2 matches at 11 bases. The CDR3 length is 16 residues. Germline V gene lookup returns CDR1 SGDLS and CDR2 YYNGEE. V lost 2 bases to trimming and J lost 7 bases; unmatched junction nucleotides: 7.

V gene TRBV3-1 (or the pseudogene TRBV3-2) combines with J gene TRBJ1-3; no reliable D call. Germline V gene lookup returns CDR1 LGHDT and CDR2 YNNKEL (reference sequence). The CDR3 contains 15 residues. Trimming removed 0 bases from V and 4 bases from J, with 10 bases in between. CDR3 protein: CASSQDLTAGNTIYF. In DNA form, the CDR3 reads TGTGCCAGCAGCCAAGATCTAACAGCCGGAAACACCATATATTTT.

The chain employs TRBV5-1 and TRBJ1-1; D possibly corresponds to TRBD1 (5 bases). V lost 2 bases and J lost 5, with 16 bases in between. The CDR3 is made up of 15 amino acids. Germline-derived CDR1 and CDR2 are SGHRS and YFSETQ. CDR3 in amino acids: CASSFSPGGGTEAFF. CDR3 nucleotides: TGCGCCAGCAGCTTTTCCCCGGGGGGAGGTACTGAAGCTTTCTTT.

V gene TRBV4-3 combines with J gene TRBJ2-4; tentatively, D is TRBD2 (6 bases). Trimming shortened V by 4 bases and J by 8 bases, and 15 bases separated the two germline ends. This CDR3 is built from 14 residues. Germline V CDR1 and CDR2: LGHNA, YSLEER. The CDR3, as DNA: TGCGCCAGCAGCCCCGGGACCGGGAGCTACATTCAGTACTTC. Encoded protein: CASSPGTGSYIQYF.

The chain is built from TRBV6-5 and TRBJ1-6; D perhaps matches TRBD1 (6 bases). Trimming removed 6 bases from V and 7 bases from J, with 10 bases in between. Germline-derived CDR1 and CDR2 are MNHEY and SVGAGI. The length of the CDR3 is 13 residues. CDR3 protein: CASRTGTNSPLHF. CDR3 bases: TGTGCCAGCAGGACTGGGACAAATTCACCCCTCCACTTT.

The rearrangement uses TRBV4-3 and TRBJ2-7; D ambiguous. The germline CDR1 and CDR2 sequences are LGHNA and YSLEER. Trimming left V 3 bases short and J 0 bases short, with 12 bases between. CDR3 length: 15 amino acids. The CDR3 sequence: CASSQFNGDSYEQYF. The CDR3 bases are TGCGCCAGCAGCCAGTTCAACGGAGACTCCTACGAGCAGTACTTC.

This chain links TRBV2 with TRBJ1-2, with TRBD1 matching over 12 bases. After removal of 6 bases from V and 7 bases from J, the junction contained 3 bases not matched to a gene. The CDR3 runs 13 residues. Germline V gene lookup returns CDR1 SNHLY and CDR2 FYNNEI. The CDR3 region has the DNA TGTGCCAGCAGGGGACAGGGGGCGCGTGGCTACACCTTC. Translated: CASRGQGARGYTF.

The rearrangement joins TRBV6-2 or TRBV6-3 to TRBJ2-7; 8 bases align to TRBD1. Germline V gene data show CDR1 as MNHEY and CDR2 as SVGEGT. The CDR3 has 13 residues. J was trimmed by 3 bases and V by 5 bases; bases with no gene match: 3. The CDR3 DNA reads TGTGCCAGCAGTACAGGGGGAGGCTACGAGCAGTACTTC. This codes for CASSTGGGYEQYF.

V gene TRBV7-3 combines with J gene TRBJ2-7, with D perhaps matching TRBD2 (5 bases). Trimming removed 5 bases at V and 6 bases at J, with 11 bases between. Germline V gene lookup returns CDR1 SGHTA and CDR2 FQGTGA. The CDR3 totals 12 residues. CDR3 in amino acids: CASSPGYGEQYF. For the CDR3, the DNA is TGTGCCAGCAGCCCGGGATACGGCGAGCAGTACTTC. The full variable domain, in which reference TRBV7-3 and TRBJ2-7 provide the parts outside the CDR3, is GAGVSQTPSNKVTEKGKYVELRCDPISGHTALYWYRQSLGQGPEFLIYFQGTGAADDSGLPNDRFFAVRPEGSVSTLKIQRTERGDSAVYLCASSPGYGEQYFGPGTRLTVT.

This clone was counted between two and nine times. CDR3 coding DNA: TGCAGCGTTTTAACAGGGAAGCAAGAGACCCAGTACTTC. It encodes CSVLTGKQETQYF. The chain links TRBV29-1 to TRBJ2-5; D might be TRBD1 (6 bases). Germline-derived CDR1 and CDR2 are SQVTM and ANQGSEA. V was trimmed by 5 bases and J by 2 bases, leaving 12 bases between them. This CDR3 has 13 amino acids.

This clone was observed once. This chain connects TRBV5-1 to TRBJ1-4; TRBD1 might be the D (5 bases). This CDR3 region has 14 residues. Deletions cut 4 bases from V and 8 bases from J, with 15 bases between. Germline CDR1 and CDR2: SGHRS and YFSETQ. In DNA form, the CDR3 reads TGCGCCAGCAGCAACCGGGGGGTGGGAGAAAAACTGTTTTTT. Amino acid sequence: CASSNRGVGEKLFF.

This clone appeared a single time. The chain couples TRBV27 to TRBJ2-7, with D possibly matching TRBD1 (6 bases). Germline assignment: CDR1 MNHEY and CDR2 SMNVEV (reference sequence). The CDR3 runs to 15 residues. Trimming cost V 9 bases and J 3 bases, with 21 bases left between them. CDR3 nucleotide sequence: TGTGCCAGTACCCCCGGATACAGGGAATTCTACGAGCAGTACTTC. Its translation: CASTPGYREFYEQYF.

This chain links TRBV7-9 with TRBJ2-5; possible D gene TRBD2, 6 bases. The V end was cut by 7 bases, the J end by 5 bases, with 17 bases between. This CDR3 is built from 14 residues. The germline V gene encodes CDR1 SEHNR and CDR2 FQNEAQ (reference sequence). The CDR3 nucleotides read TGTGCCAGCACCAATTGGGGTGGGAGGGAGACCCAGTACTTC. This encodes CASTNWGGRETQYF. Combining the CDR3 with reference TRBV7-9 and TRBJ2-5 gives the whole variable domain DTGVSQNPRHKITKRGQNVTFRCDPISEHNRLYWYRQTLGQGPEFLTYFQNEAQLEKSRLLSDRFSAERPKGSFSTLEIQRTEQGDSAMYLCASTNWGGRETQYFGPGTRLLVL.

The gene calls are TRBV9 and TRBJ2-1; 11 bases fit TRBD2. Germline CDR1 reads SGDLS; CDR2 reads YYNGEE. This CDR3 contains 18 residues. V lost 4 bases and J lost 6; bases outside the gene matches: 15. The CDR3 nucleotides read TGTGCCAGCAGCTTGGGGGCTAGCGGGGGGCTTAGCGTCAATGAGCAGTTCTTC. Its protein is CASSLGASGGLSVNEQFF.

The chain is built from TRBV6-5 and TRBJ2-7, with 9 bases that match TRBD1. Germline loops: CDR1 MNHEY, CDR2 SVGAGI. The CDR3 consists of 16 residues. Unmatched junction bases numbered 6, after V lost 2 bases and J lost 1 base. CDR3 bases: TGTGCCAGCAGTTACGGGGGAGGGACAGGGTCCTACGAGCAGTACTTC. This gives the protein CASSYGGGTGSYEQYF.

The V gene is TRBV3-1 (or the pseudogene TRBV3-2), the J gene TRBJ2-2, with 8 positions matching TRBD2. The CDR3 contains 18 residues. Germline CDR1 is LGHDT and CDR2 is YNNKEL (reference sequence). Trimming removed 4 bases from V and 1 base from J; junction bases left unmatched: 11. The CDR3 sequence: CASSPRWAGGLNTGELFF. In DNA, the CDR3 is TGTGCCAGCAGCCCCCGTTGGGCGGGGGGATTGAACACCGGGGAGCTGTTTTTT.

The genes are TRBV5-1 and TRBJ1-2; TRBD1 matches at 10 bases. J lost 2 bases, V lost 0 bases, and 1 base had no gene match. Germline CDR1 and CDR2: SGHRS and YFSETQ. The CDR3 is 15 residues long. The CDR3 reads CASSLEGQGNYGYTF. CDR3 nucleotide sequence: TGCGCCAGCAGCTTGGAGGGACAGGGGAACTATGGCTACACCTTC.

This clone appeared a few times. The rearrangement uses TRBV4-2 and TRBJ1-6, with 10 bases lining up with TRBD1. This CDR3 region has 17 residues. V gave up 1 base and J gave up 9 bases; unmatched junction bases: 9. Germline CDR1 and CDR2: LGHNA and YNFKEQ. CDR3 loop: CASSQALRDRGGSPLHF. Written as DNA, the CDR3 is TGTGCCAGCAGCCAAGCTCTCCGGGACAGGGGTGGTTCACCCCTCCACTTT.

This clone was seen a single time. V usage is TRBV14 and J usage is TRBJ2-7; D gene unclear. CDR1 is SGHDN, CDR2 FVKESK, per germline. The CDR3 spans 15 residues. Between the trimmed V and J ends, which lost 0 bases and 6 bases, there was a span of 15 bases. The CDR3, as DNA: TGTGCCAGCAGCCAAGATACCTCGTCGTCGGGCGAGCAGTACTTC. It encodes CASSQDTSSSGEQYF.

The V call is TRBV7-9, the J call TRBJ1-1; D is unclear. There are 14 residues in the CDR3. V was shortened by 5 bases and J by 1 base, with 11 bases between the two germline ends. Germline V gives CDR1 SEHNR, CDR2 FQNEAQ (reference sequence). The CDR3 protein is CASSPSSGNTEAFF. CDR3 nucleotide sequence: TGTGCCAGCAGCCCCTCGTCCGGGAACACTGAAGCTTTCTTT.

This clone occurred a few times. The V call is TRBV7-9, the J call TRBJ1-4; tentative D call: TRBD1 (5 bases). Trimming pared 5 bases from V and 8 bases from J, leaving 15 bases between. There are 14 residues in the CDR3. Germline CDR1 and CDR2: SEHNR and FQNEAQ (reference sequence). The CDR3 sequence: CASSPGGSLEKLFF. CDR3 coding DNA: TGTGCCAGCAGCCCGGGGGGGAGTTTAGAAAAACTGTTTTTT.

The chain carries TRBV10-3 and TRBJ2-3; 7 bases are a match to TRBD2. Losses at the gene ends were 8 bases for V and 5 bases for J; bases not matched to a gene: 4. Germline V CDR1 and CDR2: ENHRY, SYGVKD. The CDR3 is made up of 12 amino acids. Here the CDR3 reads CAIAGEGDTQYF. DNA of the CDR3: TGTGCCATCGCGGGAGAGGGAGATACGCAGTATTTT.

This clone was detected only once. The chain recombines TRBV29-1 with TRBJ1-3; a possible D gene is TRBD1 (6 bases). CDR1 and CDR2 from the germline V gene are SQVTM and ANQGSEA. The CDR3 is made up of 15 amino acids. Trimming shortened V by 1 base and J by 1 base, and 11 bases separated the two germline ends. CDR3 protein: CSVEGTVRSGNTIYF. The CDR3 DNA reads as TGCAGCGTTGAAGGGACAGTCCGGTCTGGAAACACCATATATTTT.

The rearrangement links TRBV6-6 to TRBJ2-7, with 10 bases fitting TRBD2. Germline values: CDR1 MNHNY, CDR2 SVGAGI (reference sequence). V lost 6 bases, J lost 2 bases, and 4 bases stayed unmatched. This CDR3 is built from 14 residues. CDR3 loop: CASRGTSEAYEQYF. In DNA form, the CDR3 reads TGTGCCAGCAGGGGGACTAGCGAAGCCTACGAGCAGTACTTC.

The CDR3: CASRVMGLGNYNEQFF. The CDR3 DNA sequence: TGTGCCAGCAGAGTCATGGGGCTCGGAAACTACAATGAGCAGTTCTTC. V is TRBV27 and J is TRBJ2-1; TRBD1 is a possible D gene (5 bases). Trimming shortened V by 6 bases and J by 3 bases, and 18 bases separated the two germline ends. The germline CDR1 and CDR2 sequences are MNHEY and SMNVEV (reference sequence). This CDR3 contains 16 residues.

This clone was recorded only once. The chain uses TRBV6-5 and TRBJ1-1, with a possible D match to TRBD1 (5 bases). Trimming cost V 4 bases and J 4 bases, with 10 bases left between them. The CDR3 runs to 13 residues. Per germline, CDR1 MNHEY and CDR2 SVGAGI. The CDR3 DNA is TGTGCCAGCAGTTCAGGGATGGCCACTGAAGCTTTCTTT. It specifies CASSSGMATEAFF.

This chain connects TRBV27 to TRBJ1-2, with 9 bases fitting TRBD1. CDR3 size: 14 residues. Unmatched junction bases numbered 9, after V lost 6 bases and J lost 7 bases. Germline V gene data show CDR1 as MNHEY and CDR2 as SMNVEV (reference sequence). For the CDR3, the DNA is TGTGCCAGCAGGGCCGGGACAGGGTATCTTGGCTACACCTTC. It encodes CASRAGTGYLGYTF.